A single sample is the source of the 2 T cell receptor beta chains below, sequenced in a study of Graves' ophthalmopathy and Graves' hyperthyroidism. For repertoire sequencing, the TCR beta CDR3 regions were amplified from RNA transcripts. Following a first-round RT-PCR that used HTBI primers, a second-round multiplex PCR was carried out. TCRdb reanalysed the multiplex PCR reads using MiXCR and keeps one entry per CDR3 protein. This sample has fewer than 650,000 distinct CDR3 sequences, with about 20% found just once. The specimen sequenced was peripheral blood. The receptors were sampled from a woman under 30 with stable Graves' hyperthyroidism. Some clones in this sample may be carry-over from other donors' samples.

Ten or more counts support this clonotype. The rearrangement uses TRBV6-5 and TRBJ1-5; D is uncertain. V was pared by 0 bases and J by 1 base, with 10 bases between. The germline V gene has CDR1 MNHEY and CDR2 SVGAGI. The CDR3 runs 16 residues. The CDR3 sequence is CASSYSTSGSNQPQHF. CDR3 in DNA: TGTGCCAGCAGTTACTCGACTTCCGGGAGCAATCAGCCCCAGCATTTT.

This clonotype was recorded many times. The rearrangement uses TRBV4-1 and TRBJ2-7; D is uncertain. Per the germline V gene, CDR1 is MGHRA and CDR2 is YSYEKL. The V end was cut by 0 bases, the J end by 6 bases, with 6 bases between. The CDR3 has 12 residues. This chain's CDR3 is CASSQDRAEQYF. The CDR3 DNA reads TGCGCCAGCAGCCAAGATCGCGCCGAGCAGTACTTC.